Listed below are T cell receptor beta chains from one sample, sequenced in a study of cytomegalovirus exposure and HLA in healthy donors. This table comes from immunoSEQ multiplex PCR, and its TCRdb copy is limited to in-frame clones, with some not included. The sample includes about 150,000 clones, 60% to 80% of them seen just once. The sample consisted of PBMCs. Receptors were obtained from a man between 25 and 39 years old in good health and CMV-seropositive. Both conserved end residues are part of each CDR3. A D gene is named only where the DNA matches it firmly. Size values are once, few and many counts, or a class for expanded clones, and some rows have none.

j_call d_call clone_size v_call cdr3_nt cdr3_aa
TRBJ2-2 - - TRBV4-2 TGTGCCAGCAGCCGAGGTACAGCGGGCGCGAACACCGGGGAGCTGTTTTTT CASSRGTAGANTGELFF
TRBJ1-3 - - TRBV5-1 TGCGCCAGCAGCTTCTCCACAGGGGGAAACACCATATATTTT CASSFSTGGNTIYF
TRBJ2-1 - - TRBV15 TGTGCCACCAGCAGAGCTGAGAGATCCAATGAGCAGTTCTTC CATSRAERSNEQFF
TRBJ1-4 TRBD1 once TRBV19 TGTGCCAGTAGTGACAGGGCAGACGAAAAACTGTTTTTT CASSDRADEKLFF
TRBJ2-3 - - TRBV29-1 TGCAGCGTTGGACACAGGGAGCCAGGAGATACGCAGTATTTT CSVGHREPGDTQYF
TRBJ1-1 TRBD1 few TRBV11-2 TGTGCCAGCAGCTCGTTTGGCCAGGGGGGATCTGAAGCTTTCTTT CASSSFGQGGSEAFF
TRBJ1-2 TRBD1 - TRBV28 TGTGCCAGCAGTTCCACAGGGGGCAGGGGCTATGGCTACACCTTC CASSSTGGRGYGYTF
TRBJ2-5 TRBD2 - TRBV7-7 TGTGCTAGCAGCGACGGACTAGCGGGAGGTAGCGAGACCCAGTACTTC CASSDGLAGGSETQYF
TRBJ1-4 - - TRBV5-1 TGCGCCAGCAGCTTGGGGCACAAAACAACTAATGAAAAACTGTTTTTT CASSLGHKTTNEKLFF
TRBJ1-1 TRBD1 - TRBV28 TGTGCCAGCAGTTCCCCCCAGGGGGGATGGGCTTTCTTT CASSSPQGGWAFF
TRBJ2-1 TRBD2 once TRBV2 TGTGCCAGCAGTAAAGAAATGGGACTAGGTGAGCAGTTCTTC CASSKEMGLGEQFF
TRBJ2-2 - - TRBV11-2 TGTGCCAGCAGCTTAGTTTACACCCGTGGTTTAACCGGGGAGCTGTTTTTT CASSLVYTRGLTGELFF
TRBJ1-1 TRBD1 - TRBV2 TGTGCCAGCAGCTACGACAGGGGGCTGAACACTGAAGCTTTCTTT CASSYDRGLNTEAFF
TRBJ1-1 TRBD1 - TRBV27 TGTGCCAGCAGTTCGCGACAGGGGGCGAACACTGAAGCTTTCTTT CASSSRQGANTEAFF
TRBJ1-1 - - TRBV9 TGTGCCAGCAGCCGCCGTGAGGACACTGAAGCTTTCTTT CASSRREDTEAFF
TRBJ2-7 TRBD1 - TRBV5-1 TGCGCCAGCAGCAGGGGGCAGGGGGAGAGGCAGTACTTC CASSRGQGERQYF
TRBJ1-5 - - TRBV7-6 TGTGCCAGCAGCTTAGCGGAGACAGATCAGCCCCAGCATTTT CASSLAETDQPQHF
TRBJ1-2 TRBD1 - TRBV30 TGTGCCTGGAGCCCGGGACAGCAGAATGGCTACACCTTC CAWSPGQQNGYTF
TRBJ2-7 - - TRBV19 TGTGCCAGTAGTATCATGCGGGAATCGAACGAGCAGTACTTC CASSIMRESNEQYF
TRBJ2-1 - once TRBV2 TGTGCCAGCAGTGGACGCGGGGTCGATGAGCAGTTCTTC CASSGRGVDEQFF
TRBJ2-7 - - TRBV2 TGTGCCAGCAGTGATGGCCCTTCCTACGAGCAGTACTTC CASSDGPSYEQYF
TRBJ2-7 TRBD2 - TRBV2 TGTGCCAGCAGTGAAGGGTTAACGACTAGCCCTAGCTCCTACGAGCAGTACTTC CASSEGLTTSPSSYEQYF
TRBJ2-1 - - TRBV5-1 TGCGCCAGCAGCTTCCAAGGAGGCGAGCAGTTCTTC CASSFQGGEQFF
TRBJ2-7 TRBD2 - TRBV7-9 TGTGCCAGCAGCGCTGTGGGGACTAGGGGGTACGAGCAGTACTTC CASSAVGTRGYEQYF
TRBJ2-7 TRBD2 few TRBV7-8 TGTGCCAGCAGCTTAAGCGGGAGGGCCGGGTACGAGCAGTACTTC CASSLSGRAGYEQYF
TRBJ1-2 TRBD1 - TRBV2 TGTGCCAGCAGTGGACAGGGGGCGAGTGGCTACACCTTC CASSGQGASGYTF
TRBJ2-7 TRBD2 - TRBV6-1 TGTGCCAGCAGTGGTCGGACTAGCGGGAGGTCCGACTACGAGCAGTACTTC CASSGRTSGRSDYEQYF
TRBJ2-7 TRBD2 - TRBV19 TGTGCCAGTAGCTTTTCCGGGACTAGCGGATCCTACGAGCAGTACTTC CASSFSGTSGSYEQYF
TRBJ1-5 TRBD1 - TRBV7-9 TGTGCCAGCAGCTTCCTTTCCGGGACAGGGGGCAATCAGCCCCAGCATTTT CASSFLSGTGGNQPQHF
TRBJ2-7 TRBD1 - TRBV4-2 TGTGCCAGCAGCCAGCCCACGGGGACAGTGGGCTACGAGCAGTACTTC CASSQPTGTVGYEQYF
TRBJ1-1 - - TRBV6-5 TGTGCCAGCAGTTACTCGGGCAGCCGTGAAGCTTTCTTT CASSYSGSREAFF
TRBJ2-7 - - TRBV19 TGTGCCAGTAGTATAGACCGGGGACACCTTACCTACGAGCAGTACTTC CASSIDRGHLTYEQYF
TRBJ2-1 TRBD1 - TRBV11-2 TGTGCCAGCAGCCCGAACAGGGGGCTCTGGAATGAGCAGTTCTTC CASSPNRGLWNEQFF
TRBJ1-2 - - TRBV6-5 TGTGCCAGCAGCAACACAGGTCCAGGATATGGCTACACCTTC CASSNTGPGYGYTF
TRBJ2-7 TRBD1 - TRBV28 TGTGCCAGCGTCACAACCGGGACAGGGACCTACGAGCAGTACTTC CASVTTGTGTYEQYF
TRBJ2-1 - - TRBV7-3 TGTGCCAGCAGCTTGCAGTCAAGCTCCTACAATGAGCAGTTCTTC CASSLQSSSYNEQFF
TRBJ1-4 TRBD1 - TRBV7-2 TGTGCCAGCAGGGGACAGGGTAATGAAAAACTGTTTTTT CASRGQGNEKLFF
TRBJ2-1 TRBD2 - TRBV9 TGTGCCAGCAGCGTAGGTCTAGCGGGAGGTCTAATGTACAATGAGCAGTTCTTC CASSVGLAGGLMYNEQFF
TRBJ1-1 TRBD1 - TRBV11-1 TGTGCCAGCAGCTTTGGACAGGGCGCTGAAGCTTTCTTT CASSFGQGAEAFF